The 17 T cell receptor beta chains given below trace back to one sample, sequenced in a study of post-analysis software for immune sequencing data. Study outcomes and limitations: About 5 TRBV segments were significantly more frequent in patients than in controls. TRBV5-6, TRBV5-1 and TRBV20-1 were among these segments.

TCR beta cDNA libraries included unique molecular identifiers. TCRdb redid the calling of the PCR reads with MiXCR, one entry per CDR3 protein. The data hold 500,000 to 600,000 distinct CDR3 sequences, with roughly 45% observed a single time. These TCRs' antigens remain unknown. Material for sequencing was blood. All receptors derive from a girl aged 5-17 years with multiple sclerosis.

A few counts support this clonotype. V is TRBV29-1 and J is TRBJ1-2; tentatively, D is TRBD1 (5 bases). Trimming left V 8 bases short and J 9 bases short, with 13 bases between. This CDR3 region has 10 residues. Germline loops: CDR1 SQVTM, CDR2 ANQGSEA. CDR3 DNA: TGCAGCACCAGGGACGCTAGCTACACCTTC. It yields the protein CSTRDASYTF.

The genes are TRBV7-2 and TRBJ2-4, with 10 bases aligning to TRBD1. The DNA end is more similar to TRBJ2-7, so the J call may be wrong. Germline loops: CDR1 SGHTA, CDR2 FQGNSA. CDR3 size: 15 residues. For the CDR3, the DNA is TGTGCCAGCAGCATTATAGGGACAGGGGATGACGAGCAGTACTTC. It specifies CASSIIGTGDDEQYF.

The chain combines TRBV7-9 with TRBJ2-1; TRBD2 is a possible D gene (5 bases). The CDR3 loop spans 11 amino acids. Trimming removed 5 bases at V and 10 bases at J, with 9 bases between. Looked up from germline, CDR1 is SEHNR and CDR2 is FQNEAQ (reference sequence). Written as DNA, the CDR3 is TGTGCCAGCAGCCCGGACTGGGAGCAGTTCTTC. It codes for CASSPDWEQFF.

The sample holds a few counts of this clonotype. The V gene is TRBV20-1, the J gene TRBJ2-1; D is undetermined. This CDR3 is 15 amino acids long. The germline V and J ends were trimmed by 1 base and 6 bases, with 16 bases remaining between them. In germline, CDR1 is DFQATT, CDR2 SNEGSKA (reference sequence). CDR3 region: CSARASLRLGNEQFF. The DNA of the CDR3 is TGCAGTGCTAGAGCGAGTTTAAGGCTCGGCAATGAGCAGTTCTTC.

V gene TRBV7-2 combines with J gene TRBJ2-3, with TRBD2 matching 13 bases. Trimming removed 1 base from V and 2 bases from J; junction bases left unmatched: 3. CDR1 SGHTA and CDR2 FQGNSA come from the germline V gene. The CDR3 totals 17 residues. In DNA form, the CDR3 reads TGTGCCAGCAGCTTAGGGGGACTAGCGGGGAACACAGATACGCAGTATTTT. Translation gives CASSLGGLAGNTDTQYF.

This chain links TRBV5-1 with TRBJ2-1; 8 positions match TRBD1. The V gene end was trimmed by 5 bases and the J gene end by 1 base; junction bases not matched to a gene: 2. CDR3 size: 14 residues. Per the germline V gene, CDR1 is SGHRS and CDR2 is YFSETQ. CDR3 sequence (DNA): TGCGCCAGCAGAGGGGACAGGTCCTACAATGAGCAGTTCTTC. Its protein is CASRGDRSYNEQFF.

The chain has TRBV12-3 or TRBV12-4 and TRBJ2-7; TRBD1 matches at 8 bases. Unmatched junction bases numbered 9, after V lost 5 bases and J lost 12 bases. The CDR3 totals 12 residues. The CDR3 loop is CASSRGQVTSYF. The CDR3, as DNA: TGTGCCAGCAGTCGGGGACAGGTGACCTCGTACTTC.

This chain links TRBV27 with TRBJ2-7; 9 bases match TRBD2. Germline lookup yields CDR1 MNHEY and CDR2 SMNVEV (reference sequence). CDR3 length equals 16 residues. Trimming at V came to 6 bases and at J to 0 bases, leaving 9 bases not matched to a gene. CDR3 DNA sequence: TGTGCCAGCAGCCCATATAGCGGGAGCCCCTCCTACGAGCAGTACTTC. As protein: CASSPYSGSPSYEQYF.

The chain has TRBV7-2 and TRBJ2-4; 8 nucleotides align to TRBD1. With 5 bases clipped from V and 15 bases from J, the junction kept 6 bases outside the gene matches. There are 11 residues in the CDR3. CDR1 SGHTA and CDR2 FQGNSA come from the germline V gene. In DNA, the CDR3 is TGTGCCAGCAGCGTGGACAGGGTGAGGTACTTC. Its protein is CASSVDRVRYF.

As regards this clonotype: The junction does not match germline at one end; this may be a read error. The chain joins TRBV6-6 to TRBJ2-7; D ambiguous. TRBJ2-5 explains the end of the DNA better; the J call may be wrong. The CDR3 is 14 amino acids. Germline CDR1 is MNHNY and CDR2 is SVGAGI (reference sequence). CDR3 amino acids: CASGYSLNEQTQYF. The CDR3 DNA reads TGTGCCAGCGGTTACTCTCTGAATGAACAGACCCAGTACTTC.

CDR3 in amino acids: CASSYSVPGQGVQETQYF. The CDR3 DNA reads as TGTGCCAGCAGTTACTCAGTACCGGGACAGGGGGTACAAGAGACCCAGTACTTC. The gene calls are TRBV6-5 and TRBJ2-5; TRBD1 matches at 11 bases. This CDR3 is built from 18 residues. Trimming removed 0 bases from V and 2 bases from J; junction bases left unmatched: 8. Germline CDR1 MNHEY, CDR2 SVGAGI.

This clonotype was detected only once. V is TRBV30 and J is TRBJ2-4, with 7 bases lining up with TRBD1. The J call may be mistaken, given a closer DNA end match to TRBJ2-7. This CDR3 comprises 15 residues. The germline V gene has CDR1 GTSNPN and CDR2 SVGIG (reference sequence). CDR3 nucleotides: TGTGCCTGGAGTGTAAACAGGGGAAGATCGTACGAGCAGTACTTC. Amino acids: CAWSVNRGRSYEQYF.

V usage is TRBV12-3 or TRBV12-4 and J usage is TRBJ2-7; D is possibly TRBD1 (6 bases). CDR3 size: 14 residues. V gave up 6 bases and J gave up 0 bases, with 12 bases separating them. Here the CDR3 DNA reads TGTGCCAGCAGCATGGACAGTGCCTCCTACGAGCAGTACTTC. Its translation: CASSMDSASYEQYF.

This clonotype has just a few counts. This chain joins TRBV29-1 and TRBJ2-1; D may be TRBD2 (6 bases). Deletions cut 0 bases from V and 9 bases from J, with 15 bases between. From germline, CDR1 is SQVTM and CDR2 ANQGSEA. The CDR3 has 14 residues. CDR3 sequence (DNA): TGCAGCGTTGAAGATACGACAGCCGGGGGTGAGCAGTTCTTC. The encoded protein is CSVEDTTAGGEQFF.

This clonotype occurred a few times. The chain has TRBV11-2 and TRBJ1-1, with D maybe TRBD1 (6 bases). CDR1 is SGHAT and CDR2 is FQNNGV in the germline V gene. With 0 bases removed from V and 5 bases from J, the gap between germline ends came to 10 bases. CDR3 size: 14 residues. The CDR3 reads CASSLEQGWTEAFF. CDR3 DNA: TGTGCCAGCAGCTTAGAGCAGGGGTGGACTGAAGCTTTCTTT.

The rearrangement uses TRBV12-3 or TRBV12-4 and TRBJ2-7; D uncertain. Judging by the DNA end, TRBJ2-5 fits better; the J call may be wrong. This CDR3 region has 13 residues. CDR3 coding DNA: TGTGCCAGCAGACGCGGTTCTCGGGAGACCCAGTACTTC. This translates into CASRRGSRETQYF.

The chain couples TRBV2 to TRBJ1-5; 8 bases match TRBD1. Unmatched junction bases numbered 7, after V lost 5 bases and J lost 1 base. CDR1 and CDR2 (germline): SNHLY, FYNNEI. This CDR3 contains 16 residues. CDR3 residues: CASSTTGTGSNQPQHF. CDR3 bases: TGTGCCAGCAGTACAACCGGGACAGGCAGCAATCAGCCCCAGCATTTT.